This entry lists 11 T cell receptor beta chains sequenced from one sample in a study of T-cell reconstitution after alpha-beta-depleted transplantation in children. A library of TCRbeta sequences, prepared with unique molecular identifiers, was generated. TCRdb used MiXCR to reprocess the PCR reads, holding one entry per CDR3 protein. Of roughly 500,000 distinct CDR3 sequences in the sample, 32% were seen once. The specimen comprised PBMCs from the stem cell graft donor, sampled from the stem cell graft. Receptors originate from a human donor who donated a stem cell graft to a child with aplastic anemia.

This clonotype was picked up a small number of times. The rearrangement joins TRBV6-1 to TRBJ2-7; 7 bases map to TRBD2. Germline V lookup: CDR1 MNHNS, CDR2 SASEGT. This CDR3 contains 15 residues. Unmatched junction bases numbered 9, after V lost 7 bases and J lost 0 bases. Here the CDR3 DNA reads TGTGCCAGCACCCATTTGGGGGGGAGCTCCTACGAGCAGTACTTC. This gives the protein CASTHLGGSSYEQYF.

This clonotype appeared a few times. The rearrangement joins TRBV12-3 or TRBV12-4 to TRBJ1-4; D is unclear. V was trimmed by 3 bases and J by 10 bases, leaving 12 bases between them. This CDR3 has 13 residues. CDR3 nucleotides: TGTGCCAGCAGTTTTAGGCAGCCGGGAAAACTGTTTTTT. Its protein product is CASSFRQPGKLFF.

The chain couples TRBV7-3 to TRBJ2-1; D is perhaps TRBD2 (5 bases). CDR1 and CDR2 from the germline V gene are SGHTA and FQGTGA. There are 14 residues in the CDR3. Trimming shortened V by 1 base and J by 6 bases, and 10 bases separated the two germline ends. DNA for the CDR3: TGTGCCAGCAGCTTAATTCTTACTAGCAATGAGCAGTTCTTC. Residues: CASSLILTSNEQFF.

The chain carries TRBV7-2 and TRBJ2-5, with D possibly being TRBD1 or TRBD2 (6 bases each). The CDR3 has 17 residues. V gave up 4 bases and J gave up 4 bases, with 22 bases separating them. Germline V gives CDR1 SGHTA, CDR2 FQGNSA. The CDR3 DNA sequence: TGTGCCAGCAGCTCCCCGTCGCTAGGCAAGGGGGGAGAGACCCAGTACTTC. It yields the protein CASSSPSLGKGGETQYF.

V gene TRBV29-1 combines with J gene TRBJ1-1; D not resolved. Trimming took off 5 bases at V and 1 base at J, with 11 bases between the two ends. This CDR3 has 13 residues. Germline lookup yields CDR1 SQVTM and CDR2 ANQGSEA. The CDR3 region has the DNA TGCAGCGTTCTAGCCGGGGAGAACACTGAAGCTTTCTTT. Its translation is CSVLAGENTEAFF.

This clonotype was seen only a few times. The gene calls are TRBV20-1 and TRBJ2-1, with 7 bases fitting TRBD1. The germline CDR1 and CDR2 sequences are DFQATT and SNEGSKA (reference sequence). Losses at the gene ends were 5 bases for V and 2 bases for J; bases not matched to a gene: 12. This CDR3 comprises 16 residues. CDR3: CSALKARDSPYNEQFF. The CDR3 bases are TGCAGTGCTCTAAAAGCCCGGGACAGTCCCTACAATGAGCAGTTCTTC.

Comments on this clonotype: A much larger clone differs from this one at a single base, so this may be a read error. V is TRBV20-1 and J is TRBJ2-6; TRBD2 agrees at 9 bases. This CDR3 is built from 18 residues. Germline lookup yields CDR1 DFQATT and CDR2 SNEGSKA (reference sequence). The CDR3 here is CSATHSGSYLSGANGLTF. Written as DNA, the CDR3 is TGCAGTGCTACCCATAGCGGGAGCTATCTCTCTGGGGCCAACGGCCTGACTTTC.

The sample holds a few counts of this clonotype. The CDR3 reads CASRDWGGGDTQYF. CDR3 DNA sequence: TGCGCCAGCCGGGACTGGGGCGGGGGAGATACGCAGTATTTT. This chain uses TRBV4-3 with TRBJ2-3, with 7 nucleotides matching TRBD2. Germline V gene data show CDR1 as LGHNA and CDR2 as YSLEER. The J segment lost 5 bases and the V segment lost 8 bases, leaving 10 bases of the junction unmatched. The CDR3 totals 14 residues.

This clonotype has just a few counts. The chain links TRBV6-1 to TRBJ2-7; D ambiguous. Trimming stripped 7 bases from V and 5 bases from J, with 15 bases between. CDR1 MNHNS and CDR2 SASEGT come from the germline V gene. This CDR3 comprises 13 residues. DNA of the CDR3: TGTGCCAGCACCCAGATAACTCGGGACGAGCAGTACTTC. Its protein is CASTQITRDEQYF.

This chain uses TRBV11-2 with TRBJ2-3; D gene uncertain. The germline V gene has CDR1 SGHAT and CDR2 FQNNGV. The ends were cut back, 1 base at V and 6 bases at J, with 14 bases in the middle. The CDR3 consists of 15 residues. The CDR3 nucleotides read TGTGCCAGCAGCTTAGGGCTGTCGGAACGGGATACGCAGTATTTT. Amino acids: CASSLGLSERDTQYF.

A few counts support this clonotype. The rearrangement links TRBV6-6 to TRBJ1-3; D gene uncertain. Germline-derived CDR1 and CDR2 are MNHNY and SVGAGI (reference sequence). Trimming stripped 11 bases from V and 1 base from J, with 12 bases between. The CDR3 contains 13 residues. The CDR3 nucleotides are TGTGCCGGGTCGATTACGTCTGGAAACACCATATATTTT. Protein: CAGSITSGNTIYF.